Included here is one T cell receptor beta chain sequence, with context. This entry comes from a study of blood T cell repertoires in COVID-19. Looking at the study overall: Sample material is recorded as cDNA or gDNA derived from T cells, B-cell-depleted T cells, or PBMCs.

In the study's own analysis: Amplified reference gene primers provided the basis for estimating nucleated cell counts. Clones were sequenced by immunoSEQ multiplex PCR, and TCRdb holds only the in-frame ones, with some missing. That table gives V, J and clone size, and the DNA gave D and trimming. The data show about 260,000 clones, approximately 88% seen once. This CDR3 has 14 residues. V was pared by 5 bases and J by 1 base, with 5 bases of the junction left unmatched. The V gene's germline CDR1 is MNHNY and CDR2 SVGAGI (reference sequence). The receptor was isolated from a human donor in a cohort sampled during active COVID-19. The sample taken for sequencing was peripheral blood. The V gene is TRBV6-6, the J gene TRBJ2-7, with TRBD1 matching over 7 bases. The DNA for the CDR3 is TGTGCCAGCAGTCAACGACAGGGATCCTACGAGCAGTACTTC. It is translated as CASSQRQGSYEQYF.